These T cell receptor beta chains were read from a single sample in a study of cytomegalovirus exposure and HLA in healthy donors. Using immunoSEQ multiplex PCR, the repertoire was profiled, and TCRdb retains in-frame clones only, with some absent. In the table there are approximately 110,000 clones, around 73% of which are singletons. Sequencing used PBMCs. Source of these receptors: a woman in her twenties or thirties in good health and CMV-seropositive. Both conserved end residues are part of each CDR3. Fields, in order: V gene, D gene, CDR3 length, clone size, J gene, CDR3 DNA, CDR3 protein. The D gene is left open where the match is weak. Clone size is stated in some rows and not others, as once, few, many or a class when expanded.

V: TRBV7-2
D: .
length: 16
size: .
J: TRBJ1-3
DNA: TGTGCCAGCAGCTTAGTGGGTGCAGGGACTGGAAACACCATATATTTT
CDR3: CASSLVGAGTGNTIYF

V: TRBV9
D: .
length: 15
size: .
J: TRBJ1-2
DNA: TGTGCCAGCAGCGTAGAGGGGGGGGCGCACGATGGCTACACCTTC
CDR3: CASSVEGGAHDGYTF

V: TRBV10-3
D: .
length: 14
size: few
J: TRBJ1-1
DNA: TGTGCCATCAGTGTCGAAGGGGCAAACACTGAAGCTTTCTTT
CDR3: CAISVEGANTEAFF

V: TRBV5-1
D: TRBD1
length: 14
size: .
J: TRBJ1-2
DNA: TGCGCCAGCAGCGCGACAGGGGCGGACTATGGCTACACCTTC
CDR3: CASSATGADYGYTF

V: TRBV28
D: TRBD1
length: 17
size: .
J: TRBJ2-1
DNA: TGTGCCAGCAGTCCCGGTCATAGTGGACAGGGACACAATGAGCAGTTCTTC
CDR3: CASSPGHSGQGHNEQFF

V: TRBV4-1
D: .
length: 14
size: few
J: TRBJ2-7
DNA: TGCGCCAGCAGCCAAAGGTTACAGGGTTACGAGCAGTACTTC
CDR3: CASSQRLQGYEQYF

V: TRBV15
D: .
length: 16
size: .
J: TRBJ2-1
DNA: TGTGCCACCAGCAGAGATCGGTCTAGCGCTAACAATGAGCAGTTCTTC
CDR3: CATSRDRSSANNEQFF

V: TRBV19
D: TRBD1
length: 13
size: .
J: TRBJ1-1
DNA: TGTGCCAGTAGGGACAGGGGGAGCCCTGAAGCTTTCTTT
CDR3: CASRDRGSPEAFF

V: TRBV11-2
D: .
length: 16
size: few
J: TRBJ2-2
DNA: TGTGCCAGCAGCTTAGGAGGACAGACGAACACCGGGGAGCTGTTTTTT
CDR3: CASSLGGQTNTGELFF

V: TRBV10-3
D: .
length: 13
size: .
J: TRBJ2-3
DNA: TGTGCCTCGGGAAGGACAGACACAGATACGCAGTATTTT
CDR3: CASGRTDTDTQYF

V: TRBV19
D: .
length: 14
size: .
J: TRBJ1-2
DNA: TGTGCCAGTAGTAGTATTACACAAGACTATGGCTACACCTTC
CDR3: CASSSITQDYGYTF

V: TRBV6-6
D: TRBD2
length: 15
size: few
J: TRBJ2-1
DNA: TGTGCCAGCAGCCAAAGCGGGAGCTCCTACAATGAGCAGTTCTTC
CDR3: CASSQSGSSYNEQFF

V: TRBV2
D: .
length: 11
size: .
J: TRBJ1-2
DNA: TGTGCCAGCAGTCCCATGAGGAGCTACACCTTC
CDR3: CASSPMRSYTF

V: TRBV4-1
D: TRBD2
length: 19
size: .
J: TRBJ2-1
DNA: TGCGCCAGCAGCCAACGGGAGTCTAGCGGGCCCCCTCCCTACAATGAGCAGTTCTTC
CDR3: CASSQRESSGPPPYNEQFF

V: TRBV2
D: TRBD2
length: 15
size: .
J: TRBJ2-3
DNA: TGTGCCAGCAGCATATTAGCGGGAGGAACAGATACGCAGTATTTT
CDR3: CASSILAGGTDTQYF

V: TRBV6-1
D: .
length: 14
size: few
J: TRBJ1-1
DNA: TGTGCCAGCAGTCCACGACAGACGAACACTGAAGCTTTCTTT
CDR3: CASSPRQTNTEAFF

V: TRBV18
D: TRBD2
length: 16
size: .
J: TRBJ2-7
DNA: TGTGCCAGCTCACCACCGATGGCGGGAGGAAACTACGAGCAGTACTTC
CDR3: CASSPPMAGGNYEQYF

V: TRBV6-6
D: .
length: 15
size: .
J: TRBJ1-1
DNA: TGTGCCAGCAGTTACTTTCCGGTCATGAACACTGAAGCTTTCTTT
CDR3: CASSYFPVMNTEAFF

V: TRBV7-3
D: .
length: 16
size: .
J: TRBJ2-1
DNA: TGTGCCAGCAGCTCGCCCCCCGACAACTCCTACAATGAGCAGTTCTTC
CDR3: CASSSPPDNSYNEQFF

V: TRBV7-9
D: .
length: 14
size: .
J: TRBJ2-2
DNA: TGTGCCAGCAGCCTGACGGGGAACACCGGGGAGCTGTTTTTT
CDR3: CASSLTGNTGELFF

V: TRBV28
D: TRBD1
length: 14
size: .
J: TRBJ2-3
DNA: TGTGCCAGCAGTGCGCCGGGACAGGGGGATACGCAGTATTTT
CDR3: CASSAPGQGDTQYF

V: TRBV19
D: TRBD2
length: 17
size: .
J: TRBJ2-1
DNA: TGTGCCAGTGGACTAGCGGGAGTTGCAGCTCTCGACAATGAGCAGTTCTTC
CDR3: CASGLAGVAALDNEQFF

V: TRBV18
D: .
length: 13
size: few
J: TRBJ1-1
DNA: TGTGCCAGCTCACCAGGGGGCAACACTGAAGCTTTCTTT
CDR3: CASSPGGNTEAFF

V: TRBV6-4
D: .
length: 16
size: .
J: TRBJ2-3
DNA: TGTGCCAGCAGTGCCCTCGACGGGATAGCAACAGATACGCAGTATTTT
CDR3: CASSALDGIATDTQYF

V: TRBV19
D: .
length: 17
size: .
J: TRBJ1-1
DNA: TGTGCCAGTAGTATCAGGATTACGACCCCACAGAGCACTGAAGCTTTCTTT
CDR3: CASSIRITTPQSTEAFF

V: TRBV15
D: .
length: 14
size: .
J: TRBJ1-1
DNA: TGTGCCACCAGCAGTCTGTACAGCAACACTGAAGCTTTCTTT
CDR3: CATSSLYSNTEAFF

V: TRBV4-1
D: .
length: 17
size: few
J: TRBJ1-2
DNA: TGCGCCAGCAGCCAAGATCGGGAAGGTGCCGATAACTATGGCTACACCTTC
CDR3: CASSQDREGADNYGYTF

V: TRBV11-2
D: .
length: 14
size: once
J: TRBJ1-5
DNA: TGTGCCAGCAGCTTAACGGAGGTTGGTCAGCCCCAGCATTTT
CDR3: CASSLTEVGQPQHF

V: TRBV10-3
D: .
length: 14
size: .
J: TRBJ2-1
DNA: TGTGCCACAGGGGTACAGGGTGGACGCAATGAGCAGTTCTTC
CDR3: CATGVQGGRNEQFF

V: TRBV18
D: .
length: 14
size: .
J: TRBJ2-7
DNA: TGTGCCAGCTCACCACCAAGCCAGGGGTGGGAGCAGTACTTC
CDR3: CASSPPSQGWEQYF

V: TRBV6-4
D: .
length: 13
size: .
J: TRBJ1-2
DNA: TGTGCCAGCAGTGAAAACTTTAACTATGGCTACACCTTC
CDR3: CASSENFNYGYTF

V: TRBV4-2
D: TRBD2
length: 16
size: .
J: TRBJ2-1
DNA: TGTGCCAGCAGCCAGGACCTAGCGGGAGGTTACAATGAGCAGTTCTTC
CDR3: CASSQDLAGGYNEQFF

V: TRBV30
D: TRBD1
length: 14
size: .
J: TRBJ1-1
DNA: TGTGCCTCTACTGGGACAGGGGGCCAGGCTGAAGCTTTCTTT
CDR3: CASTGTGGQAEAFF

V: TRBV25-1
D: .
length: 14
size: .
J: TRBJ1-1
DNA: TGTGCCAGCAGTGAATATGGGACATTGATTGAAGCTTTCTTT
CDR3: CASSEYGTLIEAFF

V: TRBV19
D: .
length: 16
size: .
J: TRBJ1-5
DNA: TGTGCCAGTAGTACGGTCTCGTCTCCGAGCAATCAGCCCCAGCATTTT
CDR3: CASSTVSSPSNQPQHF

V: TRBV19
D: TRBD1
length: 17
size: once
J: TRBJ2-6
DNA: TGTGCCAGTAGTATATTTGGGACAGGGTCTGGGGCCAACGTCCTGACTTTC
CDR3: CASSIFGTGSGANVLTF

V: TRBV4-1
D: TRBD1
length: 16
size: .
J: TRBJ1-4
DNA: TGCGCCAGCAGCCCCCACCCGACAGGGGTAAATGAAAAACTGTTTTTT
CDR3: CASSPHPTGVNEKLFF

V: TRBV5-1
D: TRBD1
length: 18
size: .
J: TRBJ2-7
DNA: TGCGCCAGCAGCTTGAAACTGACCGGGACAGGAAACCCCTACGAACAGTACTTC
CDR3: CASSLKLTGTGNPYEQYF

V: TRBV18
D: .
length: 17
size: .
J: TRBJ1-1
DNA: TGTGCCAGCTCATCGTACCATCCAGGGCCCGGAAACACTGAAGCTTTCTTT
CDR3: CASSSYHPGPGNTEAFF

V: TRBV5-6
D: .
length: 15
size: .
J: TRBJ1-3
DNA: TGTGCCAGCAGCGCGACATTCACCTCTGGAAACACCATATATTTT
CDR3: CASSATFTSGNTIYF

V: TRBV10-3
D: TRBD1
length: 14
size: .
J: TRBJ1-2
DNA: TGTGCCATCGGAGACAGGGCGTATGACTATGGCTACACCTTC
CDR3: CAIGDRAYDYGYTF

V: TRBV29-1
D: TRBD2
length: 14
size: once
J: TRBJ2-7
DNA: TGCAGCGTCGCGGGACTAGCGGGTTCCTACGAGCAGTACTTC
CDR3: CSVAGLAGSYEQYF

V: TRBV2
D: .
length: 13
size: .
J: TRBJ1-1
DNA: TGTGCCGGGAACAGGGCGACGAACACTGAAGCTTTCTTT
CDR3: CAGNRATNTEAFF

V: TRBV28
D: .
length: 14
size: .
J: TRBJ1-5
DNA: TGTGCCAGCATCCCACTCAGGGTAAATCAGCCCCAGCATTTT
CDR3: CASIPLRVNQPQHF

V: TRBV7-2
D: .
length: 14
size: .
J: TRBJ2-5
DNA: TGTGCCAGCAGCTTAGGAGGGGGCCAAGAGACCCAGTACTTC
CDR3: CASSLGGGQETQYF

V: TRBV5-1
D: .
length: 15
size: few
J: TRBJ2-3
DNA: TGCGCCAGCAGCTTGGAGGGGGGGCTATCGGATACGCAGTATTTT
CDR3: CASSLEGGLSDTQYF

V: TRBV19
D: .
length: 13
size: .
J: TRBJ1-1
DNA: TGTGCCAGTAGTATCGAGGGGGTGACTGAAGCTTTCTTT
CDR3: CASSIEGVTEAFF

V: TRBV11-2
D: .
length: 15
size: .
J: TRBJ2-5
DNA: TGTGCCAGCAACCTGGGGGGGCCGCGACAAGAGACCCAGTACTTC
CDR3: CASNLGGPRQETQYF

V: TRBV7-2
D: TRBD2
length: 14
size: .
J: TRBJ2-5
DNA: TGTGCCAGCAGCTTTCTAGCGGGAGCGGAGACCCAGTACTTC
CDR3: CASSFLAGAETQYF

V: TRBV5-4
D: TRBD2
length: 16
size: .
J: TRBJ2-2
DNA: TGTGCCAGCAGCGAAACTAGCGGGGGCCGAGGTGGGGAGCTGTTTTTT
CDR3: CASSETSGGRGGELFF

V: TRBV2
D: .
length: 13
size: .
J: TRBJ2-7
DNA: TGTTCCTGCAAGGAGAAGGCGGCATACGAGCAGTACTTC
CDR3: CSCKEKAAYEQYF

V: TRBV6-1
D: .
length: 13
size: .
J: TRBJ1-1
DNA: TGTGCCAGCACCGAAACCGGGTACACTGAAGCTTTCTTT
CDR3: CASTETGYTEAFF

V: TRBV6-5
D: .
length: 14
size: .
J: TRBJ2-7
DNA: TGTGCCAGCAGTTCCTTGGGGACAAGACACGAGCAGTACTTC
CDR3: CASSSLGTRHEQYF